This TCR delta chain came from a study of gamma-delta T cells after stem cell transplantation. TCRdb reapplied CATT to the RT-PCR reads. The sample has around 12,000 delta-chain clones, about two fifths seen once. This clone was observed a handful of times. Distinct nucleotide sequences in the sample also encode this CDR3. The CDR3 spans 21 residues. J gave up 0 bases and V 2 bases, and 20 bases lay outside the gene matches. Germline V lookup: CDR1 TSWWSYY, CDR2 QGS. J is TRDJ1 and V is TRDV1, with 8 bases aligning to TRDD3. This receptor was taken from a human donor. It is not recorded whose cells these are; they may come from a transplant donor. The material sequenced was gamma-delta T cells. The CDR3 spells CALGEFGALSLYWGDTDKLIF. CDR3 nucleotides: TGTGCTCTTGGGGAATTCGGGGCCCTGTCTCTATACTGGGGGGACACCGATAAACTCATCTTT.